One sample yielded the 25 T cell receptor beta chains listed below, sequenced in a study of shared T cell receptors in the human thymus. Clones were sequenced by immunoSEQ multiplex PCR, and TCRdb holds only the in-frame ones, with some missing. The sample holds 700,000 or so clones; roughly 88% are singletons and the top ten take around 0.01%. This same sample was also taken into another study, of human thymus T cells.

The specimen was thymocytes. The origin of the receptors is a girl under three years old with a congenital heart defect.

V gene TRBV30 combines with J gene TRBJ1-5, with 7 bases identical to TRBD1. The V gene end was trimmed by 3 bases and the J gene end by 4 bases; junction bases not matched to a gene: 9. Germline V gene sequence: CDR1 GTSNPN, CDR2 SVGIG (reference sequence). The length of the CDR3 is 15 residues. The CDR3 coding sequence is TGTGCCTGGAGCCTCAACAGGGGCGGAAATCAGCCCCAGCATTTT. Encoded protein: CAWSLNRGGNQPQHF.

The chain combines TRBV5-8 with TRBJ1-2; D unclear. Germline CDR1 reads SGHTS; CDR2 reads YDEGEE. CDR3 size: 14 residues. Trimming removed 0 bases from V and 4 bases from J, with 10 bases in between. CDR3 in amino acids: CASSLDPVIYGYTF. CDR3 in DNA: TGTGCCAGCAGCTTGGATCCGGTAATCTATGGCTACACCTTC.

This chain links TRBV6-5 with TRBJ2-7; 8 bases match TRBD1. Trimming at V came to 1 base and at J to 5 bases, leaving 10 bases not matched to a gene. The CDR3 has 16 amino acids. In germline, CDR1 is MNHEY, CDR2 SVGAGI. For the CDR3, the DNA is TGTGCCAGCAGTTACTTGTCTCAGGGGGCGACGAACGAGCAGTACTTC. It translates to CASSYLSQGATNEQYF.

The chain combines TRBV30 with TRBJ2-1, with a tentative D call TRBD2 (6 bases). This CDR3 has 15 amino acids. Germline lookup yields CDR1 GTSNPN and CDR2 SVGIG (reference sequence). V was pared by 2 bases and J by 5 bases, with 16 bases between. The DNA of the CDR3 is TGTGCCTGGAGTCTACGGCGGGATGTCAACAATGAGCAGTTCTTC. Protein: CAWSLRRDVNNEQFF.

This chain uses TRBV4-2 with TRBJ1-5, with D hard to call. This CDR3 has 17 residues. Per germline, CDR1 LGHNA and CDR2 YNFKEQ. V lost 1 base, J lost 3 bases, and 16 bases lay in between. CDR3 sequence (DNA): TGTGCCAGCAGCCAAGCACGCTGGCAGGATATCAATCAGCCCCAGCATTTT. Translated: CASSQARWQDINQPQHF.

The chain joins TRBV5-6 to TRBJ2-7, with 7 bases lining up with TRBD1. V trimming: 1 base; J trimming: 12 bases; junction bases outside the gene matches: 7. Germline-derived CDR1 and CDR2 are SGHDT and YYEEEE. The CDR3 consists of 12 residues. The CDR3 DNA reads TGTGCCAGCAGCTTGTTTGAGGACAGGCTGTACTTC. Translating gives CASSLFEDRLYF.

The J gene is TRBJ1-2, the V gene TRBV5-4; 8 positions match TRBD1. Trimming took 0 bases from V and 3 from J; bases not matched to a gene: 10. The CDR3 runs to 17 residues. The germline V gene has CDR1 SGHNT and CDR2 YYREEE (reference sequence). The CDR3, as DNA: TGTGCCAGCAGCTTGGTCCGGGACAGGACTGGGGACTATGGCTACACCTTC. Protein product: CASSLVRDRTGDYGYTF.

This clone was seen more than once but under ten times. This chain links TRBV7-2 with TRBJ1-4, with 9 bases identical to TRBD1. CDR3 length: 16 amino acids. The junction had 12 bases not matched to a gene; V was cut back by 5 bases and J by 8 bases. Germline loops: CDR1 SGHTA, CDR2 FQGNSA. Here the CDR3 reads CASSPRDRDQGEKLFF. CDR3 nucleotide sequence: TGTGCCAGCAGCCCGAGGGACAGGGATCAGGGAGAAAAACTGTTTTTT.

This clone occurred once. CDR3: CASSEGQGDTEAFF. CDR3 DNA: TGTGCCAGCAGCGAGGGACAGGGGGACACTGAAGCTTTCTTT. This chain links TRBV7-3 with TRBJ1-1; 11 bases fit TRBD1. J gave up 3 bases and V 5 bases, and 2 bases lay outside the gene matches. The CDR3 extends over 14 amino acids. Germline CDR1 SGHTA, CDR2 FQGTGA.

This clone was observed a single time. The V call is TRBV15, the J call TRBJ2-2, with a weak D call TRBD1 (6 bases). Trimming took off 0 bases at V and 3 bases at J, with 20 bases between the two ends. CDR1 is LNHNV, CDR2 YYDKDF, per germline (reference sequence). The CDR3 is 19 residues long. DNA of the CDR3: TGTGCCACCAGCAGAGATGTTTCAAGGCAGGGGACCTACACCGGGGAGCTGTTTTTT. Encoded protein: CATSRDVSRQGTYTGELFF.

The rearrangement links TRBV14 to TRBJ2-1, with D perhaps TRBD2 (6 bases). Germline V gives CDR1 SGHDN, CDR2 FVKESK. V gave up 0 bases and J gave up 7 bases, with 19 bases separating them. There are 17 residues in the CDR3. The DNA for the CDR3 is TGTGCCAGCAGCCAAGATCGTTTGCGGCCCCGGGGGAATGAGCAGTTCTTC. Translated, it gives CASSQDRLRPRGNEQFF.

In this sample, this clone turned up a few times. V and J are TRBV27 and TRBJ1-2; TRBD1 matches at 11 bases. V was pared by 5 bases and J by 8 bases, with 7 bases of the junction left unmatched. Germline assignment: CDR1 MNHEY and CDR2 SMNVEV (reference sequence). There are 14 residues in the CDR3. The CDR3 nucleotides are TGTGCCAGCAGTCAGGGGGGACAGGGGGGCGGCTACACCTTC. Translation gives CASSQGGQGGGYTF.

The rearrangement links TRBV2 to TRBJ1-1, with D perhaps matching TRBD1 (5 bases). This CDR3 is 17 amino acids long. Deletions cut 6 bases from V and 3 bases from J, with 23 bases between. The germline V gene has CDR1 SNHLY and CDR2 FYNNEI. For the CDR3, the DNA is TGTGCCAGCAGCTGTCGACAGTTGGGGGGGGTGTACACTGAAGCTTTCTTT. Translating it yields CASSCRQLGGVYTEAFF. The full variable domain, with the rest looked up from reference TRBV2 and TRBJ1-1, is EPEVTQTPSHQVTQMGQEVILRCVPISNHLYFYWYRQILGQKVEFLVSFYNNEISEKSEIFDDQFSVERPDGSNFTLKIRSTKLEDSAMYFCASSCRQLGGVYTEAFFGQGTRLTVV.

The rearrangement uses TRBV5-6 and TRBJ1-4; TRBD1 agrees at 8 bases. Germline CDR1 reads SGHDT; CDR2 reads YYEEEE. V dropped 7 bases and J dropped 13; count of bases not matched to a gene: 15. This CDR3 is 14 amino acids long. The CDR3: CASGLGQANELLFF. The CDR3 DNA is TGTGCCAGCGGACTGGGACAGGCGAATGAATTACTGTTTTTT.

The chain combines TRBV9 with TRBJ1-3; D is unresolved. The CDR3 extends over 17 amino acids. Trimming removed 0 bases at V and 6 bases at J, with 19 bases between. The germline CDR1 and CDR2 sequences are SGDLS and YYNGEE. The CDR3 DNA follows: TGTGCCAGCAGCGTAGCTCTCCCAGGCTACGGGAAAAACACCATATATTTT. Translating gives CASSVALPGYGKNTIYF. Together with reference TRBV9 and TRBJ1-3, the CDR3 gives the full variable domain: DSGVTQTPKHLITATGQRVTLRCSPRSGDLSVYWYQQSLDQGLQFLIQYYNGEERAKGNILERFSAQQFPDLHSELNLSSLELGDSALYFCASSVALPGYGKNTIYFGEGSWLTVV.

This clone appeared a few times. The chain recombines TRBV5-4 with TRBJ1-2; 7 positions match TRBD1. Germline values: CDR1 SGHNT, CDR2 YYREEE (reference sequence). The V and J ends lost 3 bases and 2 bases, in that order; junction bases with no gene match: 13. The CDR3 is 17 residues long. DNA for the CDR3: TGTGCCAGCAGCTCGAAAGATCGGACAGGAAGCAACTATGGCTACACCTTC. This codes for CASSSKDRTGSNYGYTF.

V usage is TRBV4-1 and J usage is TRBJ1-1; D may be TRBD1 (5 bases). Trimming took 4 bases from V and 0 from J, leaving 24 bases between them. Germline lookup yields CDR1 MGHRA and CDR2 YSYEKL. This CDR3 has 19 amino acids. The CDR3 loop is CASSLLRTHLTEVNTEAFF. The CDR3 DNA follows: TGCGCCAGCAGCCTCCTTCGAACCCACCTGACAGAGGTGAACACTGAAGCTTTCTTT.

CDR3 DNA sequence: TGTGCCAGTAGTATTAGACAGGGCCTCGTAGAGACTGAAGCTTTCTTT. Amino acids: CASSIRQGLVETEAFF. The chain couples TRBV19 to TRBJ1-1, with 7 bases lining up with TRBD1. This CDR3 comprises 16 residues. Germline V gene data show CDR1 as LNHDA and CDR2 as SQIVND (reference sequence). V lost 3 bases, J lost 5 bases, and 12 bases stayed unmatched.

The chain employs TRBV6-4 and TRBJ1-1, with 7 bases matching TRBD1. V dropped 7 bases and J dropped 7; count of bases not matched to a gene: 12. Germline CDR1 is MRHNA and CDR2 is SNTAGT. The CDR3 sequence is 14 residues long. The CDR3 here is CASKPGRRDSEAFF. The CDR3 DNA reads TGTGCCAGCAAGCCAGGTCGGAGGGACAGTGAAGCTTTCTTT.

There are a few counts of this clone. An end of the junction does not agree with germline; a read error may underlie this. This chain links TRBV5-1 with TRBJ1-1; 7 positions agree with TRBD1. The germline V gene encodes CDR1 SGHRS and CDR2 YFSETQ. This CDR3 region has 17 residues. CDR3: CASSLGQNHAMNTEAFF. Here the CDR3 DNA reads TGCGCCAGCAGTTTGGGACAGAATCACGCCATGAACACTGAAGCTTTCTTT.

V gene TRBV5-1 combines with J gene TRBJ1-1; possible D gene TRBD1, 5 bases. This CDR3 is built from 16 residues. V lost 2 bases and J lost 3, with 17 bases in between. Germline CDR1 reads SGHRS; CDR2 reads YFSETQ. The CDR3 sequence is CASSFKGRARDTEAFF. The CDR3, as DNA: TGCGCCAGCAGCTTTAAGGGCAGGGCTCGGGACACTGAAGCTTTCTTT.

The genes are TRBV4-3 and TRBJ2-2; 8 nucleotides match TRBD2. The V and J ends lost 0 bases and 5 bases, in that order; junction bases with no gene match: 11. The CDR3 loop spans 18 amino acids. Germline V gene lookup returns CDR1 LGHNA and CDR2 YSLEER. CDR3 in amino acids: CASSQERERGPGTGELFF. As DNA, the CDR3 is TGCGCCAGCAGCCAAGAAAGAGAGCGGGGGCCTGGAACCGGGGAGCTGTTTTTT.

This chain connects TRBV4-1 to TRBJ1-4, with 7 positions matching TRBD1. Germline V gene sequence: CDR1 MGHRA, CDR2 YSYEKL. With 8 bases clipped from V and 5 bases from J, the junction kept 17 bases outside the gene matches. This CDR3 is built from 17 residues. CDR3 in amino acids: CASRRIFPGQQNEKLFF. The DNA for the CDR3 is TGCGCCAGCCGCCGGATTTTCCCGGGACAGCAGAATGAAAAACTGTTTTTT.

The rearrangement links TRBV6-5 to TRBJ1-1; 7 bases align to TRBD1. Germline CDR1 is MNHEY and CDR2 is SVGAGI. J lost 4 bases, V lost 5 bases, and 7 bases had no gene match. The CDR3 has 14 residues. This CDR3 reads CASSGRQGRTEAFF. DNA of the CDR3: TGTGCCAGCAGTGGCCGACAGGGACGCACTGAAGCTTTCTTT.

The V call is TRBV27, the J call TRBJ2-7; a weak D match, TRBD2 (6 bases). Between the trimmed V and J ends, which lost 5 bases and 3 bases, there was a span of 17 bases. CDR1 and CDR2 from the germline V gene are MNHEY and SMNVEV (reference sequence). The CDR3 covers 15 residues. The CDR3 loop is CASSVEAGGFYEQYF. The CDR3 DNA sequence: TGTGCCAGCAGTGTGGAGGCAGGAGGGTTCTACGAGCAGTACTTC.